Following are 22 T cell receptor beta chains from one sample sequenced in a study of T cell changes during pregnancy in multiple sclerosis. Produced via immunoSEQ multiplex PCR; TCRdb's table is partial and in-frame only. This table has 90,000 to 130,000 clones, approximately 90% appearing once. Material: peripheral blood, obtained in the third trimester of pregnancy. The receptors were gathered from a female donor with multiple sclerosis, enrolled in a pregnancy study.

The rearrangement uses TRBV5-4 and TRBJ1-3, with 7 positions matching TRBD1. From germline, CDR1 is SGHNT and CDR2 YYREEE (reference sequence). This CDR3 has 13 residues. The V segment lost 4 bases and the J segment 4 bases; nucleotides outside the gene matches: 2. CDR3 nucleotides: TGTGCCAGCAGCGAGGGACAGGGAAACACCATATATTTT. Its protein is CASSEGQGNTIYF.

The chain has TRBV27 and TRBJ2-2; TRBD1 matches at 11 bases. The CDR3 is 16 amino acids. Germline loops: CDR1 MNHEY, CDR2 SMNVEV (reference sequence). Trimming removed 2 bases from V and 7 bases from J; junction bases left unmatched: 6. The CDR3 loop is CASSLLRTGGFGELFF. The CDR3 bases are TGTGCCAGCAGTTTACTACGGACAGGGGGCTTCGGGGAGCTGTTTTTT.

The chain is built from TRBV5-6 and TRBJ1-6; D is undetermined. This CDR3 spans 14 amino acids. V dropped 2 bases and J dropped 9 bases, with 12 bases sitting between them. Per germline, CDR1 SGHDT and CDR2 YYEEEE. CDR3: CASSFGRGGSPLHF. For the CDR3, the DNA is TGTGCCAGCAGCTTCGGGCGAGGAGGTTCACCCCTCCACTTT.

The CDR3 spells CASRQGWVTDTQYF. The CDR3 bases are TGTGCCAGCAGGCAGGGGTGGGTTACAGATACGCAGTATTTT. The rearrangement links TRBV2 to TRBJ2-3; D is perhaps TRBD1 (6 bases). Trimming left V 6 bases short and J 3 bases short, with 13 bases between. The CDR3 runs 14 residues. Germline lookup yields CDR1 SNHLY and CDR2 FYNNEI.

The rearrangement joins TRBV19 to TRBJ1-2; 8 positions match TRBD1. This CDR3 region has 19 residues. J was trimmed by 0 bases and V by 5 bases; bases with no gene match: 17. Germline V CDR1 and CDR2: LNHDA, SQIVND (reference sequence). CDR3 sequence reads: CASSVQFLGTGPTNYGYTF. CDR3 nucleotides: TGTGCCAGTAGTGTCCAGTTCCTCGGGACAGGACCTACTAACTATGGCTACACCTTC.

This chain joins TRBV5-4 and TRBJ1-1; 11 bases are a match to TRBD1. J lost 8 bases, V lost 0 bases, and 0 bases had no gene match. The CDR3 has 13 residues. Germline-derived CDR1 and CDR2 are SGHNT and YYREEE (reference sequence). The CDR3 loop reads CASSLGDRGEAFF. In DNA, the CDR3 is TGTGCCAGCAGCTTGGGGGACAGGGGGGAAGCTTTCTTT.

The DNA for the CDR3 is TGTGCCAGCAGCAGGGGTCGGGAGGGGGAGACCCAGTACTTC. Translated: CASSRGREGETQYF. This sequence joins TRBV5-8 and TRBJ2-5, with 8 bases aligning to TRBD2. This CDR3 region has 14 residues. The V segment lost 4 bases and the J segment 5 bases; nucleotides outside the gene matches: 7. Germline V lookup: CDR1 SGHTS, CDR2 YDEGEE.

This chain uses TRBV5-6 with TRBJ2-2; 10 bases line up with TRBD2. The CDR3 sequence is 15 residues long. Germline CDR1 is SGHDT and CDR2 is YYEEEE. With 2 bases clipped from V and 7 bases from J, the junction kept 5 bases outside the gene matches. The CDR3 bases are TGTGCCAGCAGCTTTCACAGACTAGCGGGCGGGGAGCTGTTTTTT. It is translated as CASSFHRLAGGELFF.

Comment on this clone: This sample includes further DNA sequences coding for the same CDR3. The genes are TRBV5-4 and TRBJ2-3, with 7 bases lining up with TRBD1. J lost 3 bases, V lost 0 bases, and 4 bases had no gene match. Per the germline V gene, CDR1 is SGHNT and CDR2 is YYREEE (reference sequence). The CDR3 consists of 15 residues. In DNA, the CDR3 is TGTGCCAGCAGCTTGGGACAGGGAATTACAGATACGCAGTATTTT. Amino acids: CASSLGQGITDTQYF.

This chain uses TRBV28 with TRBJ2-1, with 10 bases lining up with TRBD1. From germline, CDR1 is MDHEN and CDR2 SYDVKM. The CDR3 loop spans 15 amino acids. With V trimmed by 8 bases and J by 7 bases, 11 bases remained unmatched. CDR3 in DNA: TGTGCCAGCTGCGGTTCGGGACAGGGGTCGAATGAGCAGTTCTTC. This translates into CASCGSGQGSNEQFF.

The J gene is TRBJ2-7, the V gene TRBV21-1; the table's D call TRBD1 went unverified against the DNA. TRBV21-1 is given as a pseudogene. The CDR3 consists of 12 residues. The CDR3 region is CASSRQSPEQYF. The CDR3, as DNA: TGTGCCAGCAGCCGACAAAGTCCCGAGCAGTACTTC.

In this sample, this clone turned up once. V is TRBV9 and J is TRBJ2-5; 9 nucleotides line up with TRBD2. The DNA end is more similar to TRBJ2-7, so the J call may be wrong. CDR1 SGDLS and CDR2 YYNGEE come from the germline V gene. The CDR3 spans 15 residues. The CDR3 protein is CASSVGGGAAYEQYF. Here the CDR3 DNA reads TGTGCCAGCAGCGTAGGCGGGGGGGCCGCTTACGAGCAGTACTTC.

In nucleotides, the CDR3 is TGTGCCAGCAGTTTACTAAGGACAGAGGGAAACACCATATATTTT. Translated: CASSLLRTEGNTIYF. The V gene is TRBV28, the J gene TRBJ1-3; possible D gene TRBD1, 6 bases. With 2 bases removed from V and 4 bases from J, the gap between germline ends came to 12 bases. From germline, CDR1 is MDHEN and CDR2 SYDVKM. The CDR3 is made up of 15 amino acids.

The J gene is TRBJ2-1, the V gene TRBV28; maybe TRBD2 (5 bases). CDR3 length equals 14 residues. V shed 3 bases and J shed 7 bases, with 13 bases lying between them. The germline CDR1 and CDR2 sequences are MDHEN and SYDVKM. The CDR3 coding sequence is TGTGCCAGCAGTTTCCGCGGGCCCAATAATGAGCAGTTCTTC. Translation: CASSFRGPNNEQFF.

This clone came up a few times. V is TRBV27 and J is TRBJ1-6; D is uncertain. CDR1 is MNHEY and CDR2 is SMNVEV in the germline V gene (reference sequence). This CDR3 region has 15 residues. The germline V and J ends were trimmed by 2 bases and 7 bases, with 12 bases remaining between them. The CDR3 sequence: CASSLNHPGNSPLHF. CDR3 coding DNA: TGTGCCAGCAGTTTAAACCACCCGGGGAATTCACCCCTCCACTTT.

The chain carries TRBV7-2 and TRBJ1-2, with 9 bases that match TRBD1. After removal of 8 bases from V and 8 bases from J, the junction contained 21 bases not matched to a gene. The CDR3 spans 17 residues. Germline assignment: CDR1 SGHTA and CDR2 FQGNSA. This CDR3 reads CASPYPHGGDREWGYTF. CDR3 nucleotides: TGTGCCAGCCCCTATCCCCACGGCGGGGACAGGGAATGGGGCTACACCTTC.

This sequence joins TRBV30 and TRBJ1-6, with 12 bases that match TRBD1. Per germline, CDR1 GTSNPN and CDR2 SVGIG (reference sequence). Trimming cost V 5 bases and J 4 bases; bases outside gene matches: 6. The CDR3 is 16 residues long. The CDR3 DNA follows: TGTGCCTGGGCCGGGACAGGGGGCGTGTATAATTCACCCCTCCACTTT. Residues: CAWAGTGGVYNSPLHF. Filled out from reference TRBV30 and TRBJ1-6, the complete variable domain reads SQTIHQWPATLVQPVGSPLSLECTVEGTSNPNLYWYRQAAGRGLQLLFYSVGIGQISSEVPQNLSASRPQDRQFILSSKKLLLSDSGFYLCAWAGTGGVYNSPLHFGNGTRLTVT.

The V gene is TRBV7-3, the J gene TRBJ2-3; D may be TRBD2 (6 bases). The germline V gene encodes CDR1 SGHTA and CDR2 FQGTGA. The CDR3 loop spans 15 amino acids. Trimming removed 2 bases at V and 0 bases at J, with 9 bases between. This CDR3 reads CASSLLGTSTDTQYF. For the CDR3, the DNA is TGTGCCAGCAGCTTACTCGGGACTAGCACAGATACGCAGTATTTT. Filled out from reference TRBV7-3 and TRBJ2-3, the complete variable domain reads GAGVSQTPSNKVTEKGKYVELRCDPISGHTALYWYRQSLGQGPEFLIYFQGTGAADDSGLPNDRFFAVRPEGSVSTLKIQRTERGDSAVYLCASSLLGTSTDTQYFGPGTRLTVL.

The CDR3 protein is CASSYQYTDTQYF. DNA for the CDR3: TGTGCCAGCAGTTACCAGTACACAGATACGCAGTATTTT. The chain has TRBV27 and TRBJ2-3; D is uncertain. V was shortened by 4 bases and J by 2 bases, with 7 bases between the two germline ends. The CDR3 is 13 amino acids. CDR1 and CDR2 (germline): MNHEY, SMNVEV (reference sequence).

V and J are TRBV27 and TRBJ2-7; TRBD1 matches at 9 bases. The junction had 0 bases not matched to a gene; V was cut back by 6 bases and J by 3 bases. In germline, CDR1 is MNHEY, CDR2 SMNVEV (reference sequence). The CDR3 is 12 amino acids. In DNA, the CDR3 is TGTGCCAGCAGGACAGGGGGCTACGAGCAGTACTTC. Its translation is CASRTGGYEQYF.

The chain has TRBV10-3 and TRBJ2-1; D is ambiguous. This CDR3 is 13 amino acids long. Trimming cost V 4 bases and J 0 bases, with 4 bases left between them. CDR1 is ENHRY and CDR2 is SYGVKD in the germline V gene. CDR3 amino acids: CAISAGSYNEQFF. The CDR3 region has the DNA TGTGCCATCAGTGCGGGCTCCTACAATGAGCAGTTCTTC.

V usage is TRBV5-1 and J usage is TRBJ1-1, with D possibly being TRBD1 (6 bases). The ends were cut back, 5 bases at V and 1 base at J, with 15 bases in the middle. CDR1 is SGHRS, CDR2 YFSETQ, per germline. This CDR3 has 15 residues. For the CDR3, the DNA is TGCGCCAGCAGACCAATGACAGGAGGGAACACTGAAGCTTTCTTT. Amino acid sequence: CASRPMTGGNTEAFF.